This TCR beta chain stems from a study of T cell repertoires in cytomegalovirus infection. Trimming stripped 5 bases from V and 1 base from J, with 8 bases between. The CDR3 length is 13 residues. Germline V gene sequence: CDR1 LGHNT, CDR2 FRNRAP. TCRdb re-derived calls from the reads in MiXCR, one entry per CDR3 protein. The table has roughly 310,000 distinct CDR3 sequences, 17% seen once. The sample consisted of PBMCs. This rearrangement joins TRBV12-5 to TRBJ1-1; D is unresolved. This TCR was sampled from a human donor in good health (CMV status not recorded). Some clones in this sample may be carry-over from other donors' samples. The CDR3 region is CASGEASNTEAFF. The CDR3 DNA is TGTGCTAGTGGTGAAGCATCGAACACTGAAGCTTTCTTT.